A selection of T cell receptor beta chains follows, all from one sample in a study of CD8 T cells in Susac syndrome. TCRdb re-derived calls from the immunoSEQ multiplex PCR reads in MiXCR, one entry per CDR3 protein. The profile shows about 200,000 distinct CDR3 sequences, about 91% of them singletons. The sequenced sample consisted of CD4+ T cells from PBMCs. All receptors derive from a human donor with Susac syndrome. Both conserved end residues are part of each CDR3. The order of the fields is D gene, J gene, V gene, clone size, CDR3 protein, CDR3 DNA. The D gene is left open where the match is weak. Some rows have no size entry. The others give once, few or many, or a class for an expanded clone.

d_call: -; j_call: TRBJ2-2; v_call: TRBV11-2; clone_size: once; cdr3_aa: CASSLVFRRTGELFF; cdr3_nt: TGTGCCAGCAGCTTAGTATTCCGGCGCACCGGGGAGCTGTTTTTT
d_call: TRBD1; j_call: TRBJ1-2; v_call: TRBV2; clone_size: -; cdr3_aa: CASSGQGIGYTF; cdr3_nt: TGTGCCAGCAGTGGACAGGGTATTGGCTACACCTTC
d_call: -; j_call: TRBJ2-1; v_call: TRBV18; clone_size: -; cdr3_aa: CASSGGAVNDEQFF; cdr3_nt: TGTGCCAGCTCAGGGGGGGCAGTAAACGATGAGCAGTTCTTC
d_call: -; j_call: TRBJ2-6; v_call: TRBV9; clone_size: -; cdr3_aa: CASSPHGISGANVLTF; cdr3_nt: TGTGCCAGCAGCCCCCATGGAATTTCTGGGGCCAACGTCCTGACTTTC
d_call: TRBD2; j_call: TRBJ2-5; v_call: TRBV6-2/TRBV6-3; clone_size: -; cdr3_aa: CASSYSSSGTETQYF; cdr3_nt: TGTGCCAGCAGTTACTCGTCTAGCGGGACTGAGACCCAGTACTTC
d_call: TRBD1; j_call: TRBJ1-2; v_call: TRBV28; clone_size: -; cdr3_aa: CASSPQTGAGYGYTF; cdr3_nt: TGTGCCAGCAGTCCGCAGACAGGGGCAGGGTATGGCTACACCTTC
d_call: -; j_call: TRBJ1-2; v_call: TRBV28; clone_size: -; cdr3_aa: CASSPADIIYGYTF; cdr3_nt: TGTGCCAGCAGCCCGGCCGACATTATCTATGGCTACACCTTC
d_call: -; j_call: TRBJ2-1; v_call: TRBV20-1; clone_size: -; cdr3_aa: CSALPPDRQPDEQFF; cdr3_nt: TGCAGTGCGTTACCCCCTGATAGACAGCCGGATGAGCAGTTCTTC
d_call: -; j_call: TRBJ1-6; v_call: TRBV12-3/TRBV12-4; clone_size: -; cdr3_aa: CASSSPDNSPLHF; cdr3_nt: TGTGCCAGCAGTTCCCCTGATAATTCACCCCTCCACTTT
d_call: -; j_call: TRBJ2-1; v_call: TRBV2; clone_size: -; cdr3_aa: CASKRDGTYNEQFF; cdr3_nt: TGTGCCAGCAAAAGGGACGGGACCTACAATGAGCAGTTCTTC
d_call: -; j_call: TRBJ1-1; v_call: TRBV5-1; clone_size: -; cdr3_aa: CASSRDRFPMNTEAFF; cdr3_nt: TGCGCCAGCAGCAGAGACAGGTTTCCCATGAACACTGAAGCTTTCTTT
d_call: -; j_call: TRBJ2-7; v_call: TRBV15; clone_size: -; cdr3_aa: CATSRDAGLSSYEQYF; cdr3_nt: TGTGCCACCAGCAGAGATGCGGGTTTGAGCTCCTACGAGCAGTACTTC
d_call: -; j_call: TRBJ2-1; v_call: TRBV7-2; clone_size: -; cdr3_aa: CATTRPGWERYNEQFF; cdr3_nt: TGTGCGACTACACGGCCGGGGTGGGAGAGGTACAATGAGCAGTTCTTC
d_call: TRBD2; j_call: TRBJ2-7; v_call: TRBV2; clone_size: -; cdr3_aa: CASRDPGTSGSEQYF; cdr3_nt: TGTGCCAGCAGGGACCCCGGGACTAGCGGGAGCGAGCAGTACTTC
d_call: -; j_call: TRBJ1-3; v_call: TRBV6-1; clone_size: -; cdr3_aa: CASSLKQGWAGNTIYF; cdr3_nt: TGTGCCAGCAGCCTAAAACAGGGTTGGGCTGGAAACACCATATATTTT
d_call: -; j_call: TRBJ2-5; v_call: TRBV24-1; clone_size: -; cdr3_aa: CATSDSRVVVETQYF; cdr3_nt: TGTGCCACCAGTGATAGCAGGGTTGTAGTGGAGACCCAGTACTTC
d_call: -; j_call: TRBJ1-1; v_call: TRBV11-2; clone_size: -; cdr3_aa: CASSAFVARAKYAFF; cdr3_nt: TGTGCCAGCAGCGCCTTCGTCGCCAGGGCAAAGTATGCTTTCTTT
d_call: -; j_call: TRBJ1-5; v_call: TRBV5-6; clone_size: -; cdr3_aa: CASSIRGSNQPQHF; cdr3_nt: TGTGCCAGCTCCATTCGGGGGAGCAATCAGCCCCAGCATTTT
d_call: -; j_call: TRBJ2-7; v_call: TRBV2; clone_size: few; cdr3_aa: CASSVGGDEQYF; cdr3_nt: TGTGCCAGCAGTGTGGGCGGGGACGAGCAGTACTTC
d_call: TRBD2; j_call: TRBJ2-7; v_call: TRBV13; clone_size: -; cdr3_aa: CASSSTGPSGGASYEQYF; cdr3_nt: TGTGCCAGCAGCTCCACCGGCCCTAGCGGGGGGGCCTCCTACGAGCAGTACTTC
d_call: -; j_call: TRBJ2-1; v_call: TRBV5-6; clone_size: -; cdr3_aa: CASSLRTKAYNEQFF; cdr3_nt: TGTGCCAGCAGCTTGCGGACCAAGGCCTACAATGAGCAGTTCTTC
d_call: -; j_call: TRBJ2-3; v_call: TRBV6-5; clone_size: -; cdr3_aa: CASSYSSGGTDTQYF; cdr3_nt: TGTGCCAGCAGTTACTCGAGTGGGGGGACGGATACGCAGTATTTT
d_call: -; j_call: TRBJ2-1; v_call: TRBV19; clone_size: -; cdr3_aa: CASRKGGTKTNEQFF; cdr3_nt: TGTGCCAGTAGGAAAGGGGGGACTAAGACCAATGAGCAGTTCTTC
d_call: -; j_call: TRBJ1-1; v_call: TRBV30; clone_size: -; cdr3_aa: CAWSVGVQAAFF; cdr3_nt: TGTGCCTGGAGTGTAGGAGTACAGGCAGCTTTCTTT
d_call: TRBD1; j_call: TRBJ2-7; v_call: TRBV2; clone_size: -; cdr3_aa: CAGGQGDRALQYF; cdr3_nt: TGTGCCGGAGGACAGGGGGACAGGGCTTTGCAGTACTTC
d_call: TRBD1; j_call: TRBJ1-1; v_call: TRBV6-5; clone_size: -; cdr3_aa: CASRVQGRMNTEAFF; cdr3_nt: TGTGCCAGCAGGGTACAGGGGAGGATGAACACTGAAGCTTTCTTT
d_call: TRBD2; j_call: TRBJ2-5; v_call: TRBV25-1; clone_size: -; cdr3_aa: CASSEGSGGGETQYF; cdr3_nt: TGTGCCAGCAGTGAAGGCAGCGGGGGGGGAGAGACCCAGTACTTC
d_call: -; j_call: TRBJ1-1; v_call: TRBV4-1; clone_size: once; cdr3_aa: CASRATFYPQGEAFF; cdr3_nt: TGCGCCAGCAGAGCGACGTTCTACCCACAGGGAGAAGCTTTCTTT
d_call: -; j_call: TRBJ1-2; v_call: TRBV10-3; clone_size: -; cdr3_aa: CAIKATSAAYGYTF; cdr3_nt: TGTGCCATCAAGGCGACATCGGCCGCCTATGGCTACACCTTC
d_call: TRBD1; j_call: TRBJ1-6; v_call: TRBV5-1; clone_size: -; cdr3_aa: CASSLQGADSPLHF; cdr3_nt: TGCGCCAGCAGCTTACAGGGGGCAGATTCACCCCTCCACTTT
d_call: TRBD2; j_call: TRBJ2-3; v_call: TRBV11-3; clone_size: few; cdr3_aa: CASSSLASSTDTQYF; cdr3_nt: TGTGCCAGCAGCTCACTAGCGAGTAGCACAGATACGCAGTATTTT
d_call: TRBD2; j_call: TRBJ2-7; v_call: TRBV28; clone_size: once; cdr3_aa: CASSPRGGGGHEQYF; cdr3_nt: TGTGCCAGCAGCCCACGCGGGGGGGGCGGCCACGAGCAGTACTTC
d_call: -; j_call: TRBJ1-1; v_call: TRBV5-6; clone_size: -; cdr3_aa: CASSSVLGMNTEAFF; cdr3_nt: TGTGCCAGCAGCTCTGTTTTGGGGATGAACACTGAAGCTTTCTTT
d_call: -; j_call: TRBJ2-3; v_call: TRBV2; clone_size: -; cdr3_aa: CASSEYGRTDTQYF; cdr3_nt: TGTGCCAGCAGTGAATACGGAAGAACAGATACGCAGTATTTT
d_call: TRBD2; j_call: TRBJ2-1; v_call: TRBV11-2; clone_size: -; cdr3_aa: CASSPGTTNNEQFF; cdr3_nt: TGTGCCAGCAGCCCCGGGACTACGAACAATGAGCAGTTCTTC
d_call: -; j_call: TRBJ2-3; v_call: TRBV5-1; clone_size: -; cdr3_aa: CASSWETRKLTDTQYF; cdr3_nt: TGCGCCAGCAGCTGGGAGACCCGTAAACTCACAGATACGCAGTATTTT
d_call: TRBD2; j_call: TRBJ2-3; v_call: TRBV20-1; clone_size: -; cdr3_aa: CSYGGGAMNTDTQYF; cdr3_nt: TGCAGTTATGGCGGGGGGGCCATGAATACAGATACGCAGTATTTT
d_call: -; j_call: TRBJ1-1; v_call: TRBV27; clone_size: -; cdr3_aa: CASSPYTPNTEAFF; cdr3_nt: TGTGCCAGCAGTCCGTACACGCCGAACACTGAAGCTTTCTTT
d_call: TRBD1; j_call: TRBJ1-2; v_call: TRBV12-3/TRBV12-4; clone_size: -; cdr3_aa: CASRLRDREDGYTF; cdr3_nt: TGTGCCAGCAGACTCCGGGACAGAGAAGATGGCTACACCTTC
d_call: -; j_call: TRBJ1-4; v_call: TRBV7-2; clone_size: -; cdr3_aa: CASSSRGGENEKLFF; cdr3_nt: TGTGCCAGCAGCTCCCGGGGTGGTGAGAATGAAAAACTGTTTTTT
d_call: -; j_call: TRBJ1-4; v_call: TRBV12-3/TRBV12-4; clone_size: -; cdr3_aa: CASSFSTANEKLFF; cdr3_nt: TGTGCCAGCAGTTTTAGTACAGCTAATGAAAAACTGTTTTTT
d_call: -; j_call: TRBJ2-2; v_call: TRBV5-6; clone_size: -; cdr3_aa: CASSLQGPGELFF; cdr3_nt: TGTGCCAGCAGCTTGCAGGGGCCCGGGGAGCTGTTTTTT
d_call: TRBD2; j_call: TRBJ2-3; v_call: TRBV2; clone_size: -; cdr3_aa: CASSGPGTSGSAQYF; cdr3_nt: TGTGCCAGCAGCGGCCCCGGGACTAGCGGGAGTGCGCAGTATTTT
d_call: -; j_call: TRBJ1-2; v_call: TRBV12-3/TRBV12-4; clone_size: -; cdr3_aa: CASSLGDSHGYTF; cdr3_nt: TGTGCCAGCAGTTTAGGGGATAGCCATGGCTACACCTTC
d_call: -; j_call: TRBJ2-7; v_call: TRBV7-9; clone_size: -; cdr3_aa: CASSHIGGATYEQYF; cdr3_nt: TGTGCCAGCAGCCACATAGGGGGTGCTACCTACGAGCAGTACTTC
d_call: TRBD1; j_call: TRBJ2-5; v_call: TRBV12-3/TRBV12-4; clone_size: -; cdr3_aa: CASKYRGQETQYF; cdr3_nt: TGTGCCAGCAAATACAGGGGCCAAGAGACCCAGTACTTC
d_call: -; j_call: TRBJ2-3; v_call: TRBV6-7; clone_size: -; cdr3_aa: CASRRRPMPVTDTQYF; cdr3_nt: TGTGCCAGCCGACGACGGCCTATGCCCGTCACAGATACGCAGTATTTT